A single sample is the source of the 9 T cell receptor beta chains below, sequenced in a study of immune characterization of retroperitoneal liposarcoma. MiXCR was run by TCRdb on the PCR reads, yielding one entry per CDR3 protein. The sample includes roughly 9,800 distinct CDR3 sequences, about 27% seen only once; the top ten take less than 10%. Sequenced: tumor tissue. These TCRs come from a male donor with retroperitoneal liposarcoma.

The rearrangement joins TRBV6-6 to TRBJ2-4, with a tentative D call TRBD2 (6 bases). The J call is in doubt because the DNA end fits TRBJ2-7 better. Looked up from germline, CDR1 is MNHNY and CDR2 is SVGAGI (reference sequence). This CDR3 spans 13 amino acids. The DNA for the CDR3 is TGTGCCAGCCTGGCGGGGAGACCCTACGAGCAGTACTTC. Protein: CASLAGRPYEQYF.

The CDR3 is CASNSGAEAFF. CDR3 nucleotide sequence: TGTGCCAGCAACAGCGGAGCTGAAGCTTTCTTT. The chain employs TRBV5-3 and TRBJ1-1, with D uncertain. TRBV5-3 qualifies as an ORF whose function is uncertain. V was trimmed by 8 bases and J by 6 bases, leaving 11 bases between them. This CDR3 contains 11 residues.

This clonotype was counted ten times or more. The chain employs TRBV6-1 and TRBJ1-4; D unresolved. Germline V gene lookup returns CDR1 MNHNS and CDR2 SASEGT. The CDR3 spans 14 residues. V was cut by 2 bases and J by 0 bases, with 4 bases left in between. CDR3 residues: CASSETSTNEKLFF. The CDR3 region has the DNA TGTGCCAGCAGTGAAACATCAACTAATGAAAAACTGTTTTTT.

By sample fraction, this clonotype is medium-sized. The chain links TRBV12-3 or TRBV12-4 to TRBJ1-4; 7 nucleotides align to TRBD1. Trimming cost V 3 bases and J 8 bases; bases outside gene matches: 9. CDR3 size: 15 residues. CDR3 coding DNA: TGTGCCAGCAGTTTGGGGACAGAAGGTCGGGAAAAACTGTTTTTT. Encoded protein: CASSLGTEGREKLFF.

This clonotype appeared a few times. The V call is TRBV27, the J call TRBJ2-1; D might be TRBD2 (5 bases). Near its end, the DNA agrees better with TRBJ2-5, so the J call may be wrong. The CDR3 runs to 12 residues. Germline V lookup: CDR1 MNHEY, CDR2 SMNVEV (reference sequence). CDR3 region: CASSLRGETQYF. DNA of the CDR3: TGTGCCAGCAGTTTGAGAGGGGAGACCCAGTACTTC.

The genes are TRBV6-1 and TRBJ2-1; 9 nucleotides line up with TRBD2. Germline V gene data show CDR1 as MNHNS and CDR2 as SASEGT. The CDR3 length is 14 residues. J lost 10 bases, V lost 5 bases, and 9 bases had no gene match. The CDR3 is CASSFYSGRGEQFF. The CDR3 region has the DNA TGTGCCAGCAGTTTCTATAGCGGGAGAGGGGAGCAGTTCTTC.

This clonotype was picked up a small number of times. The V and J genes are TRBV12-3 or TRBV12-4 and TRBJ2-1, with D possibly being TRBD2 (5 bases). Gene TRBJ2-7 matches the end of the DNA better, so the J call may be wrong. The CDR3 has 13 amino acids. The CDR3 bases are TGTGCCAGCATGGATCCCGGCGGGTACGAGCAGTACTTC. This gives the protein CASMDPGGYEQYF.

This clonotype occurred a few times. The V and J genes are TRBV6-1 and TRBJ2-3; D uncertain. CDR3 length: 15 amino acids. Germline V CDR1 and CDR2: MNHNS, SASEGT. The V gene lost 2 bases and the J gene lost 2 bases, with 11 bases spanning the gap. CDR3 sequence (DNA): TGTGCCAGCAGTGAATATAGGCTAAACACAGATACGCAGTATTTT. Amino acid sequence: CASSEYRLNTDTQYF.

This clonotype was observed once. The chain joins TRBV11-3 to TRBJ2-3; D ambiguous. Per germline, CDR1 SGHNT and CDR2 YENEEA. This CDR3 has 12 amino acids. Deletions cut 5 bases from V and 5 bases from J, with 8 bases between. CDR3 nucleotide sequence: TGTGCCAGCAGCCCTAAGCGAGATACGCAGTATTTT. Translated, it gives CASSPKRDTQYF. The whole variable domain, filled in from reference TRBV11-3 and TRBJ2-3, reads EAGVVQSPRYKIIEKKQPVAFWCNPISGHNTLYWYLQNLGQGPELLIRYENEEAVDDSQLPKDRFSAERLKGVDSTLKIQPAELGDSAVYLCASSPKRDTQYFGPGTRLTVL.